This TCR beta chain stems from a study of blood T cell repertoires in COVID-19. Study at large: The United States, Italy and Spain were the sources of the acute and convalescent COVID-19 samples. In each case, the material was cDNA or gDNA derived from T cells, B-cell-depleted T cells, or PBMCs.

Trimming cost V 5 bases and J 9 bases, with 17 bases left between them. Germline CDR1 is LGHNT and CDR2 is FRNRAP. The CDR3 has 14 amino acids. As handled by the study authors: For nucleated cells, counts were estimated from reference gene primer amplification. TCRdb's copy holds only in-frame clones and misses some; the assay was immunoSEQ multiplex PCR. The V and J calls and clone size were taken over from that table, and D and trimming were inferred from the DNA. The sample lists 150,000 or so clones; 55% to 75% were seen once. This chain connects TRBV12-5 to TRBJ1-5; D may be TRBD1 (6 bases). This clonotype was obtained from a woman between 65 and 79 years old with acute or convalescent COVID-19. Sample: peripheral blood. The CDR3 nucleotides read TGTGCTAGTGGTAAAGGACAGCTGGTAGGGCCCCAGCATTTT. Translated: CASGKGQLVGPQHF.